A single sample gave rise to the 21 T cell receptor beta chains below, sequenced in a study of technical replicates of blood from a handful of donors. Data came from immunoSEQ multiplex PCR; TCRdb stores just in-frame clones and leaves some out. This table holds roughly 14,000 clones, less than 90% found once. Specimen: PBMCs. The origin of the receptors is a human donor in good health.

The chain couples TRBV9 to TRBJ2-7, with 7 nucleotides matching TRBD1. The V gene end was trimmed by 0 bases and the J gene end by 6 bases; junction bases not matched to a gene: 6. Germline lookup yields CDR1 SGDLS and CDR2 YYNGEE. The CDR3 length is 14 residues. DNA for the CDR3: TGTGCCAGCAGCGTAGCGACAGGGTTTCGCGAGCAGTACTTC. Translated: CASSVATGFREQYF.

This clone was picked up one time. The CDR3 sequence is CASSSDSGRTEAFF. For the CDR3, the DNA is TGTGCCAGCAGCTCGGACAGTGGTCGCACTGAAGCTTTCTTT. The chain couples TRBV11-3 to TRBJ1-1, with a weak D call TRBD1 (6 bases). The CDR3 contains 14 residues. The V and J ends lost 4 bases and 4 bases respectively, with 13 bases between them. From germline, CDR1 is SGHNT and CDR2 YENEEA.

The chain carries TRBV2 and TRBJ1-4; 7 positions match TRBD1. The CDR3 has 14 residues. J was trimmed by 9 bases and V by 6 bases; bases with no gene match: 10. Germline values: CDR1 SNHLY, CDR2 FYNNEI. The CDR3 loop is CASRQGDLNQKLFF. The CDR3 DNA reads as TGTGCCAGCAGGCAGGGGGATCTGAATCAAAAACTGTTTTTT.

The V gene is TRBV10-1, the J gene TRBJ2-4, with 8 nucleotides matching TRBD2. Germline values: CDR1 WNHNN, CDR2 SYGVQD (reference sequence). The CDR3 is 17 residues long. Trimming took 1 base from V and 7 from J; bases not matched to a gene: 12. The CDR3 here is CASSEFPSGRVGNIQYF. CDR3 sequence (DNA): TGCGCCAGCAGTGAGTTCCCAAGCGGGAGAGTAGGGAACATTCAGTACTTC.

The gene calls are TRBV6-7 and TRBJ1-1; D possibly corresponds to TRBD1 (5 bases). TRBV6-7 is flagged as an ORF with uncertain function. There are 13 residues in the CDR3. V lost 6 bases and J 5 bases, leaving 13 bases between the germline ends. The CDR3 sequence is CASRPRQRTEAFF. As DNA, the CDR3 is TGTGCCAGCAGACCCCGACAGAGGACTGAAGCTTTCTTT.

This clone was observed once. This chain uses TRBV5-6 with TRBJ2-7, with a weak D call TRBD1 (5 bases). V lost 4 bases to trimming and J lost 2 bases, with 13 bases between them. The CDR3 totals 14 residues. Germline V lookup: CDR1 SGHDT, CDR2 YYEEEE. Written as DNA, the CDR3 is TGTGCCAGCAGCCCCCTTACAGGCGCCTACGAGCAGTACTTC. Translating gives CASSPLTGAYEQYF.

In this sample, this clone turned up once. The chain joins TRBV2 to TRBJ2-1, with D maybe TRBD2 (6 bases). This CDR3 has 13 amino acids. Germline loops: CDR1 SNHLY, CDR2 FYNNEI. V lost 1 base and J 6 bases, leaving 7 bases between the germline ends. The CDR3 region is CASSEVGGNEQFF. CDR3 in DNA: TGTGCCAGCAGTGAAGTGGGGGGCAATGAGCAGTTCTTC.

On this clone itself: The same CDR3 also results from other DNA sequences found in this sample. The chain combines TRBV5-1 with TRBJ2-3, with 8 bases identical to TRBD2. The V and J ends lost 4 bases and 0 bases, in that order; junction bases with no gene match: 7. In germline, CDR1 is SGHRS, CDR2 YFSETQ. The CDR3 consists of 16 residues. The CDR3 spells CASSPGASGSTDTQYF. In nucleotides, the CDR3 is TGCGCCAGCAGCCCGGGTGCTAGCGGGAGCACAGATACGCAGTATTTT.

The genes are TRBV27 and TRBJ1-1; no firm D call. The germline V gene has CDR1 MNHEY and CDR2 SMNVEV (reference sequence). V shed 5 bases and J shed 4 bases, with 20 bases lying between them. The CDR3 consists of 16 residues. CDR3 residues: CASSKGRHQGSTEAFF. The CDR3, as DNA: TGTGCCAGCAGTAAAGGCAGGCACCAAGGGAGCACTGAAGCTTTCTTT.

This rearrangement joins TRBV27 to TRBJ2-5; 7 bases align to TRBD1. Germline CDR1 is MNHEY and CDR2 is SMNVEV (reference sequence). The CDR3 runs to 13 residues. Trimming took 5 bases from V and 6 from J; bases not matched to a gene: 6. CDR3 sequence reads: CASSPDRVKTQYF. The CDR3 DNA follows: TGTGCCAGCAGTCCTGACAGGGTGAAGACCCAGTACTTC.

The J gene is TRBJ2-3, the V gene TRBV7-9; D remains ambiguous. Trimming shortened V by 3 bases and J by 1 base, and 11 bases separated the two germline ends. Germline V gene lookup returns CDR1 SEHNR and CDR2 FQNEAQ (reference sequence). The length of the CDR3 is 15 residues. CDR3 nucleotide sequence: TGTGCCAGCAGCTTCCCTGCGGAACGCACAGATACGCAGTATTTT. As protein: CASSFPAERTDTQYF. Supplemented by reference TRBV7-9 and TRBJ2-3, the full variable domain reads DTGVSQNPRHKITKRGQNVTFRCDPISEHNRLYWYRQTLGQGPEFLTYFQNEAQLEKSRLLSDRFSAERPKGSFSTLEIQRTEQGDSAMYLCASSFPAERTDTQYFGPGTRLTVL.

This clone has just one count. The J gene is TRBJ2-2, the V gene TRBV9; 8 bases agree with TRBD1. Germline V gene sequence: CDR1 SGDLS, CDR2 YYNGEE. This CDR3 has 15 residues. The V segment lost 3 bases and the J segment 1 base; nucleotides outside the gene matches: 2. CDR3 amino acids: CASSAGTGNTGELFF. The CDR3 DNA is TGTGCCAGCAGCGCCGGGACAGGGAACACCGGGGAGCTGTTTTTT.

This chain links TRBV6-5 with TRBJ2-5; D uncertain. CDR3 length equals 15 residues. CDR1 is MNHEY and CDR2 is SVGAGI in the germline V gene. V shed 3 bases and J shed 1 base, with 12 bases lying between them. The CDR3 bases are TGTGCCAGCAGTTATCGGCAGGCCTCCCAAGAGACCCAGTACTTC. Translated, it gives CASSYRQASQETQYF.

The gene calls are TRBV19 and TRBJ2-1, with unresolved D. This CDR3 is built from 15 residues. CDR1 is LNHDA, CDR2 SQIVND, per germline (reference sequence). V lost 0 bases and J lost 5, with 11 bases in between. CDR3 sequence reads: CASSIDAGYNNEQFF. The CDR3 coding sequence is TGTGCCAGTAGTATAGATGCCGGGTATAACAATGAGCAGTTCTTC.

The chain employs TRBV11-2 and TRBJ2-7; TRBD2 might be the D (7 bases). Germline V gene lookup returns CDR1 SGHAT and CDR2 FQNNGV. V gave up 1 base and J gave up 7 bases, with 20 bases separating them. CDR3 length: 16 residues. The CDR3 DNA follows: TGTGCCAGCAGCTTAGGGGCCCGGGGGGCCGGGGGTGAGCAGTACTTC. Its protein product is CASSLGARGAGGEQYF.

The V gene is TRBV5-1, the J gene TRBJ2-6; tentative D call: TRBD2 (5 bases). The germline CDR1 and CDR2 sequences are SGHRS and YFSETQ. The CDR3 is 15 residues long. The V and J ends lost 4 bases and 1 base respectively, with 9 bases between them. Here the CDR3 reads CASSLRESGANVLTF. The CDR3 DNA is TGCGCCAGCAGCCTGAGGGAATCTGGGGCCAACGTCCTGACTTTC. Supplemented by reference TRBV5-1 and TRBJ2-6, the full variable domain reads KAGVTQTPRYLIKTRGQQVTLSCSPISGHRSVSWYQQTPGQGLQFLFEYFSETQRNKGNFPGRFSGRQFSNSRSEMNVSTLELGDSALYLCASSLRESGANVLTFGAGSRLTVL.

This rearrangement joins TRBV5-1 to TRBJ1-2, with 7 bases matching TRBD1. Trimming at V came to 7 bases and at J to 4 bases, leaving 10 bases not matched to a gene. Germline CDR1 SGHRS, CDR2 YFSETQ. The length of the CDR3 is 14 residues. CDR3 region: CASRFLTGTYGYTF. CDR3 in DNA: TGCGCCAGCCGGTTTCTGACAGGGACCTATGGCTACACCTTC. Filled out from reference TRBV5-1 and TRBJ1-2, the complete variable domain reads KAGVTQTPRYLIKTRGQQVTLSCSPISGHRSVSWYQQTPGQGLQFLFEYFSETQRNKGNFPGRFSGRQFSNSRSEMNVSTLELGDSALYLCASRFLTGTYGYTFGSGTRLTVV.

There are a few counts of this clone. CDR3 in amino acids: CASSVGGGGQTYGYTF. CDR3 DNA: TGTGCCAGCAGCGTAGGTGGTGGAGGACAGACATATGGCTACACCTTC. The V gene is TRBV9, the J gene TRBJ1-2; D perhaps matches TRBD1 (6 bases). V lost 0 bases to trimming and J lost 5 bases, with 17 bases between them. CDR3 length: 16 residues. Germline V gene lookup returns CDR1 SGDLS and CDR2 YYNGEE.

V and J are TRBV11-3 and TRBJ2-1; D is undetermined. The length of the CDR3 is 13 residues. The V end lost 3 bases, the J end lost 12 bases, and 15 bases lay between the germline ends. Per germline, CDR1 SGHNT and CDR2 YENEEA. The CDR3 DNA reads as TGTGCCAGCAGCTTCACGGCCGCATCAGGGCAGTTCTTC. Its protein is CASSFTAASGQFF.

The rearrangement uses TRBV19 and TRBJ2-7, with 9 bases matching TRBD1. Germline V gene data show CDR1 as LNHDA and CDR2 as SQIVND (reference sequence). The CDR3 spans 15 residues. V was pared by 5 bases and J by 1 base, with 6 bases of the junction left unmatched. CDR3 residues: CASSVGQGKSYEQYF. CDR3 DNA sequence: TGTGCCAGTAGTGTCGGACAGGGGAAGTCCTACGAGCAGTACTTC.

This chain connects TRBV7-9 to TRBJ2-5, with D unclear. Trimming pared 2 bases from V and 1 base from J, leaving 5 bases between. Per the germline V gene, CDR1 is SEHNR and CDR2 is FQNEAQ (reference sequence). This CDR3 has 13 residues. The CDR3 DNA sequence: TGTGCCAGCAGCTTATACAGCCAAGAGACCCAGTACTTC. This encodes CASSLYSQETQYF.